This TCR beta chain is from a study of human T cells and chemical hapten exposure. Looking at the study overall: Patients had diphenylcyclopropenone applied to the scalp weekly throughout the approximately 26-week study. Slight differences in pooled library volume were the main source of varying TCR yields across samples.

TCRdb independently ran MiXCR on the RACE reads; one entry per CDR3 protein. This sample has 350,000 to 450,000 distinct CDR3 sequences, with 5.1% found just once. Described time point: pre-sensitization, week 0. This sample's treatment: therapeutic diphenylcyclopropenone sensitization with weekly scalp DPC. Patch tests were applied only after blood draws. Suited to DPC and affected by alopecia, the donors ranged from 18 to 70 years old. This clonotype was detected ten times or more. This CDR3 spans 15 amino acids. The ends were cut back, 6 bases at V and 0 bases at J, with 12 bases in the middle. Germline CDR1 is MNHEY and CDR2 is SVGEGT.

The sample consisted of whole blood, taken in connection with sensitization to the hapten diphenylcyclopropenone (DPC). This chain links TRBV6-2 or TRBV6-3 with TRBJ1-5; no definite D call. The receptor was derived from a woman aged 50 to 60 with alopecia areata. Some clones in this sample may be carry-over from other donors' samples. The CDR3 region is CASRLGQSSNQPQHF. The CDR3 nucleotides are TGTGCCAGCAGGCTCGGGCAGAGTAGCAATCAGCCCCAGCATTTT.